Below, 3 T cell receptor beta chains from the same sample are listed, as sequenced in a study of CD8+CD57+ T cells in acquired aplastic anemia. Whoever was chosen for sequencing had shown CD8+CD57+ cell expansion by flow cytometry. Profiling that covered TCR beta VDJ and CDR3 relied on genomic DNA as its template. TCRdb recomputed calls from the reads with MiXCR, one row per CDR3 protein. Of about 20,000 distinct CDR3 sequences in the sample, roughly 40% are singletons; the top ten hold about 90%. No antigen has been identified for these receptors. General study findings and limits: CD8+CD57+ cells in patients trailed total CD4+ and CD8+ pools in diversity.

Sequenced input: CD8+CD57+ T cells sorted from PBMCs. As for subset: bead-enriched CD8+CD57+ effector memory T cells from SAA patients. These TCRs come from a human donor with aplastic anemia.

This clonotype was found a few times. J is TRBJ1-5 and V is TRBV20-1; a weak D match, TRBD1 (5 bases). CDR1 is DFQATT, CDR2 SNEGSKA, per germline (reference sequence). CDR3 length: 16 residues. The V end was cut by 5 bases, the J end by 0 bases, with 17 bases between. The CDR3 nucleotides are TGCAGTGCTTTTTGGGACGGAGGATATAGCAATCAGCCCCAGCATTTT. Translation gives CSAFWDGGYSNQPQHF.

This clonotype occurred many times. The V and J genes are TRBV28 and TRBJ2-3, with D possibly matching TRBD1 (6 bases). The V gene lost 4 bases and the J gene lost 2 bases, with 13 bases spanning the gap. Per the germline V gene, CDR1 is MDHEN and CDR2 is SYDVKM. CDR3 size: 15 residues. CDR3 in amino acids: CASSYSQGPTDTQYF. CDR3 sequence (DNA): TGTGCCAGCAGTTACTCGCAGGGGCCCACAGATACGCAGTATTTT.

This chain connects TRBV29-1 to TRBJ2-5; maybe TRBD1 (5 bases). The germline CDR1 and CDR2 sequences are SQVTM and ANQGSEA. The CDR3 contains 15 residues. The germline V and J ends were trimmed by 1 base and 2 bases, with 14 bases remaining between them. The DNA of the CDR3 is TGCAGCGTTGAAGCCCCAGGGTGGAGACAAGAGACCCAGTACTTC. It codes for CSVEAPGWRQETQYF. The variable domain in full, completed from reference TRBV29-1 and TRBJ2-5, reads SAVISQKPSRDICQRGTSLTIQCQVDSQVTMMFWYRQQPGQSLTLIATANQGSEATYESGFVIDKFPISRPNLTFSTLTVSNMSPEDSSIYLCSVEAPGWRQETQYFGPGTRLLVL.